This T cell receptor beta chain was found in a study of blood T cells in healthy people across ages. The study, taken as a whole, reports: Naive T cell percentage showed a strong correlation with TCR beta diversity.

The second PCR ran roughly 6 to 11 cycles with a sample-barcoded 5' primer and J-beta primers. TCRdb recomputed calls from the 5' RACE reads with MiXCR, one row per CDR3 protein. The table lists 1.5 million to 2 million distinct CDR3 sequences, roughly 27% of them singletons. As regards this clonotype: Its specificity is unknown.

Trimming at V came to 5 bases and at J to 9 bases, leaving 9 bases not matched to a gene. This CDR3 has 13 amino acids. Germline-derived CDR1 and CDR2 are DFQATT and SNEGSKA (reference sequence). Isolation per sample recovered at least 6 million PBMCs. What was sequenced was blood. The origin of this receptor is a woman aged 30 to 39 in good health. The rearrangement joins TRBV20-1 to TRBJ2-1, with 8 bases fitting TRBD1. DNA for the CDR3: TGCAGTGCTCCGACAGGGGCCCCCGGTGAGCAGTTCTTC. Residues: CSAPTGAPGEQFF.